This TCR beta chain was sequenced in a study of T cells after yellow fever vaccination. Study summary: Each low-cell-number fraction was prepared by means of SMART-Seq v4 Ultra Low Input. Broader study findings: Bulk-population clonotypes that are abundant could appear as contaminants in FACS-sorted repertoires.

This clonotype was counted a few times. What it binds is unknown. Generation of TCR cDNA used 5'RACE template switching (which added a universal primer site and UMIs). TCRdb re-derived calls from the 5' RACE reads in MiXCR, one entry per CDR3 protein. The sample shows around 310,000 distinct CDR3 sequences, about 8.7% of them seen only once. Trimming cost V 0 bases and J 3 bases; bases outside gene matches: 3. This CDR3 comprises 16 residues. Germline V gene data show CDR1 as SEHNR and CDR2 as FQNEAQ (reference sequence). The rearrangement joins TRBV7-9 to TRBJ2-3; 10 nucleotides align to TRBD1. This TCR was sampled from a man between 18 and 35 years old who received the YFV17D yellow fever vaccine. The material sequenced was PBMCs, taken on the day of the first yellow fever vaccination. As DNA, the CDR3 is TGTGCCAGCAGCTTAGCGGGACAGGGGAAAACAGATACGCAGTATTTT. Residues: CASSLAGQGKTDTQYF.